The T cell receptor (beta chain) described here comes from a study of Graves' ophthalmopathy and Graves' hyperthyroidism. Study at large: Researchers classed hyperthyroidism as stable given no ophthalmopathy within 18 months of follow-up.

The authors amplified TCR beta CDR3 regions from RNA transcripts. Amplification began with first-round RT-PCR using HTBI primers, then second-round multiplex PCR was performed. TCRdb fed the multiplex PCR reads into MiXCR, producing one record per CDR3 protein. This table holds about 550,000 distinct CDR3 sequences, under 45% found once. This clonotype was detected ten times or more. The antigen remains unidentified. Overall study results and limits: Ophthalmopathy was separated from stable hyperthyroidism by a 13-signature model with 87.88% sensitivity and around 81% specificity.

CDR1 MNHEY and CDR2 SVGAGI come from the germline V gene. CDR3 length: 14 residues. V lost 6 bases, J lost 3 bases, and 15 bases lay in between. The sample comprised peripheral blood or thyroid tissue (not recorded which). The chain is built from TRBV6-5 and TRBJ2-7; no reliable D call. The TCR sequence derives from an adult man with Graves' hyperthyroidism. The CDR3 loop reads CASRAGPNLYEQYF. As DNA, the CDR3 is TGTGCCAGCAGGGCAGGACCGAACCTCTACGAGCAGTACTTC.